This TCR beta chain was found in a study of blood T cell repertoires in COVID-19. For the study at large: T cells, B-cell-depleted T cells, or PBMCs supplied cDNA or gDNA.

Original processing methods: From reference gene primer amplification, estimates of nucleated cell counts were derived. Using immunoSEQ multiplex PCR, the repertoire was profiled, and TCRdb retains in-frame clones only, with some absent. The V and J calls and clone size come from that table; D and trimming were worked out from the DNA. Of 55,000 to 70,000 clones in the sample, approximately 91% were seen once. Trimming at V came to 5 bases and at J to 3 bases, leaving 13 bases not matched to a gene. There are 17 residues in the CDR3. Germline loops: CDR1 MNHEY, CDR2 SMNVEV (reference sequence). Material: peripheral blood. The TCR sequence derives from a man aged 60 to 69 with acute or convalescent COVID-19. The rearrangement links TRBV27 to TRBJ1-2; TRBD1 agrees at 9 bases. The CDR3 loop is CASSPRNSRDRDYGYTF. The CDR3 DNA reads as TGTGCCAGCAGTCCTCGCAATTCCCGGGACAGGGACTATGGCTACACCTTC.